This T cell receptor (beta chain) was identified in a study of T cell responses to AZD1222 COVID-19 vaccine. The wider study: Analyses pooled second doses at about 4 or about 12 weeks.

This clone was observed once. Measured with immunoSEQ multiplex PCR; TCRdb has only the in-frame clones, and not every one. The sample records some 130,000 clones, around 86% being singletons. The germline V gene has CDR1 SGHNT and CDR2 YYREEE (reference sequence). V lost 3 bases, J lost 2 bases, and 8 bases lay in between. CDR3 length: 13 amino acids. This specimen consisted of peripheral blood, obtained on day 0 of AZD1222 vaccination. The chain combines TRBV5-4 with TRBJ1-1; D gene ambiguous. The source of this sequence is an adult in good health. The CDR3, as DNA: TGTGCCAGCAGCTCTCGAATAAACACTGAAGCTTTCTTT. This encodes CASSSRINTEAFF.